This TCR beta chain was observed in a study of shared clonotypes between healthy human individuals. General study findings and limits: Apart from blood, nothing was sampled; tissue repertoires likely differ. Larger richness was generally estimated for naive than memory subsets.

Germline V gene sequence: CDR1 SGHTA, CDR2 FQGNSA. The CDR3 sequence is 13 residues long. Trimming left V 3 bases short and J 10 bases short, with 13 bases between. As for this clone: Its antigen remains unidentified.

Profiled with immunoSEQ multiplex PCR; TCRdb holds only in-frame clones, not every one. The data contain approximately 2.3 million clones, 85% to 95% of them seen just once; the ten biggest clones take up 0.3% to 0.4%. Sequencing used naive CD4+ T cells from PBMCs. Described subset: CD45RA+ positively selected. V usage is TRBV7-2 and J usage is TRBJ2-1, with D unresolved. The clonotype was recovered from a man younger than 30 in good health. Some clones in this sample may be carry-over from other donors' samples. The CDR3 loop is CASSFSRAGEQFF. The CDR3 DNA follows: TGTGCCAGCAGCTTCTCTAGGGCTGGGGAGCAGTTCTTC.